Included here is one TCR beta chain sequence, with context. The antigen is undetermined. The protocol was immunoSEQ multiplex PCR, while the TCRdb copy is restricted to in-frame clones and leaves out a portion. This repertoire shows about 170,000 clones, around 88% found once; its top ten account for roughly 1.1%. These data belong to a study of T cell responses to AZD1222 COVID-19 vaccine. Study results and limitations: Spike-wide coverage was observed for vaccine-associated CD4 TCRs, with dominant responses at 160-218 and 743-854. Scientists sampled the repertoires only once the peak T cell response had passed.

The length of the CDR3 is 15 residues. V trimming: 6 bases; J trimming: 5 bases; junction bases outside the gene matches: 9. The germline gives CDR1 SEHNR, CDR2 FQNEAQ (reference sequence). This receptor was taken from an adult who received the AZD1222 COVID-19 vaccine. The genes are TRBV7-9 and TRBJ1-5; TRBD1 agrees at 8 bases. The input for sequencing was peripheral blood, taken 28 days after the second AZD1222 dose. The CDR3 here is CASSSVGQGYQPQHF. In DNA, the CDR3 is TGTGCCAGCAGTTCCGTAGGACAGGGTTATCAGCCCCAGCATTTT. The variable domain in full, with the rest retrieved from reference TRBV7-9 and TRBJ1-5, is DTGVSQNPRHKITKRGQNVTFRCDPISEHNRLYWYRQTLGQGPEFLTYFQNEAQLEKSRLLSDRFSAERPKGSFSTLEIQRTEQGDSAMYLCASSSVGQGYQPQHFGDGTRLSIL.